The table lists the clone carrying this T cell receptor beta chain with a count of one. Its antigen is as yet unknown. This record comes from a study of CD8+ T cells in alopecia areata. V was shortened by 4 bases and J by 3 bases, with 10 bases between the two germline ends. CDR3 length equals 12 residues. Germline CDR1 and CDR2: SQVTM and ANQGSEA. In each case, RNA was isolated and then reverse transcribed into cDNA as the sequencing template. The method was immunoSEQ multiplex PCR; TCRdb's version includes in-frame clones alone and lacks a portion of them. This sample carries 140,000 to 150,000 clones, 45% to 65% of them seen once, and the ten largest clones take more than 15%. General observations from the study: A large proportion of expanded lesional clones were detected persisting in scalp and blood during tofacitinib.

Treatment: oral pan-JAK inhibitor, 5-10 mg twice daily. Material: CD8+ T cells sorted from blood, obtained at week 4, from a patient treated with tofacitinib. This TCR came from a human donor with alopecia areata. The gene calls are TRBV29-1 and TRBJ2-7, with D perhaps TRBD1 (6 bases). CDR3 region: CSVVVRGYEQYF. Written as DNA, the CDR3 is TGCAGCGTTGTGGTCAGGGGCTACGAGCAGTACTTC.